This passage covers 17 T cell receptor beta chains from one sample sequenced in a study of shared clonotypes between healthy human individuals. Data came from immunoSEQ multiplex PCR; TCRdb stores just in-frame clones and leaves some out. The data show under 850,000 clones, 72% seen once. Sequenced input: memory CD4+ T cells sorted from blood. Subset reported: CD45RA-negative fraction. All receptors come from a woman aged 25 to 39 in good health.

In this sample, this clone turned up a few times. The V gene is TRBV28, the J gene TRBJ2-5, with 8 bases lining up with TRBD2. The germline V gene encodes CDR1 MDHEN and CDR2 SYDVKM. V lost 6 bases and J lost 11; bases outside the gene matches: 20. CDR3 length: 16 residues. Here the CDR3 reads CASSSGTSGSGKKQYF. The CDR3 region has the DNA TGTGCCAGCAGCTCCGGGACCAGCGGGAGCGGGAAAAAGCAGTACTTC.

The rearrangement joins TRBV28 to TRBJ1-1; D unresolved. The CDR3 consists of 11 residues. Trimming cost V 8 bases and J 8 bases, with 12 bases left between them. Germline loops: CDR1 MDHEN, CDR2 SYDVKM. The DNA of the CDR3 is TGTGCCAGCCCAAGCCCTCGGGAAGCTTTCTTT. Residues: CASPSPREAFF.

In its sample, this clone was seen a few times. The V gene is TRBV6-6, the J gene TRBJ2-7; TRBD2 agrees at 7 bases. Unmatched junction bases numbered 7, after V lost 5 bases and J lost 3 bases. The CDR3 is 14 residues long. CDR1 and CDR2 from the germline V gene are MNHNY and SVGAGI (reference sequence). CDR3 sequence (DNA): TGTGCCAGCAGTCCGGGGGGTCAGAGCTACGAGCAGTACTTC. Translating it yields CASSPGGQSYEQYF.

Concerning this clone itself: Distinct nucleotide sequences in the sample also encode this CDR3. V usage is TRBV11-2 and J usage is TRBJ1-5; D unresolved. Trimming removed 3 bases at V and 1 base at J, with 4 bases between. This CDR3 comprises 13 residues. Germline CDR1 and CDR2: SGHAT and FQNNGV. The CDR3 region has the DNA TGTGCCAGCAGCTTTTACAGCAATCAGCCCCAGCATTTT. It specifies CASSFYSNQPQHF.

The chain has TRBV19 and TRBJ1-5; D not resolved. V was cut by 10 bases and J by 4 bases, with 14 bases left in between. Germline-derived CDR1 and CDR2 are LNHDA and SQIVND (reference sequence). CDR3 length: 13 residues. CDR3 amino acids: CATGRDANQPQHF. The CDR3 DNA sequence: TGTGCCACAGGAAGGGATGCTAATCAGCCCCAGCATTTT.

This clone occurred a few times. The chain recombines TRBV2 with TRBJ1-2, with no clear D. CDR3 length: 10 amino acids. Per germline, CDR1 SNHLY and CDR2 FYNNEI. The ends were cut back, 6 bases at V and 5 bases at J, with 4 bases in the middle. This CDR3 reads CASRQYGYTF. The CDR3, as DNA: TGTGCCAGCAGACAGTATGGCTACACCTTC.

The CDR3 bases are TGTGCCAGCAGTGAGGGGGTGGGTTTGTCTAGCACAGATACGCAGTATTTT. Residues: CASSEGVGLSSTDTQYF. This chain uses TRBV27 with TRBJ2-3; tentatively, D is TRBD1 (6 bases). Germline CDR1 MNHEY, CDR2 SMNVEV (reference sequence). The CDR3 is 17 residues long. The V and J ends lost 5 bases and 0 bases respectively, with 18 bases between them.

The chain couples TRBV5-8 to TRBJ1-5, with D perhaps matching TRBD1 (6 bases). Per germline, CDR1 SGHTS and CDR2 YDEGEE. V was pared by 4 bases and J by 1 base, with 15 bases between. The CDR3 extends over 16 amino acids. CDR3 loop: CASSRAGQLSNQPQHF. As DNA, the CDR3 is TGTGCCAGCAGCAGGGCAGGACAGCTAAGCAATCAGCCCCAGCATTTT.

The CDR3 loop is CASSQENTGGTRYNEQFF. The CDR3 DNA follows: TGTGCCAGCAGCCAAGAAAACACGGGCGGGACCCGCTACAATGAGCAGTTCTTC. The chain employs TRBV14 and TRBJ2-1; D may be TRBD2 (6 bases). This CDR3 is built from 18 residues. Trimming pared 0 bases from V and 3 bases from J, leaving 18 bases between. Germline V gene data show CDR1 as SGHDN and CDR2 as FVKESK.

In the case of this clone: The sample holds other DNA sequences that translate to the same CDR3. V and J are TRBV6-6 and TRBJ2-3; 9 nucleotides match TRBD1. J lost 4 bases, V lost 8 bases, and 4 bases had no gene match. The CDR3 is 13 residues long. Germline V lookup: CDR1 MNHNY, CDR2 SVGAGI (reference sequence). CDR3 nucleotides: TGTGCCAGCCGTGGACAGGGGTCAGATACGCAGTATTTT. Its translation is CASRGQGSDTQYF.

V usage is TRBV28 and J usage is TRBJ1-2; 8 bases are shared with TRBD1. The J segment lost 3 bases and the V segment lost 8 bases, leaving 5 bases of the junction unmatched. CDR1 MDHEN and CDR2 SYDVKM come from the germline V gene. This CDR3 has 13 residues. CDR3 nucleotides: TGTGCCAGCCGACTGGGACAGGACTATGGCTACACCTTC. Translation gives CASRLGQDYGYTF.

The V and J genes are TRBV18 and TRBJ2-3; D uncertain. Germline CDR1 KGHSH, CDR2 LQKENI. V shed 3 bases and J shed 5 bases, with 6 bases lying between them. This CDR3 comprises 12 residues. The CDR3 DNA is TGTGCCAGCTCACCGGTGGAAGATACGCAGTATTTT. Its translation is CASSPVEDTQYF.

This clone was picked up one time. The gene calls are TRBV7-9 and TRBJ2-6; D is unclear. This CDR3 contains 15 residues. V shed 0 bases and J shed 2 bases, with 5 bases lying between them. Germline V gene sequence: CDR1 SEHNR, CDR2 FQNEAQ (reference sequence). The CDR3 sequence is CASSLAATGANVLTF. The CDR3 DNA reads TGTGCCAGCAGCTTAGCGGCAACTGGGGCCAACGTCCTGACTTTC.

This clone was counted only a few times. The chain links TRBV2 to TRBJ2-1; 10 positions match TRBD2. Germline CDR1 is SNHLY and CDR2 is FYNNEI. Trimming at V came to 4 bases and at J to 9 bases, leaving 9 bases not matched to a gene. CDR3 length: 15 amino acids. This CDR3 is CASSAGLAAGSEQFF. For the CDR3, the DNA is TGTGCCAGCAGTGCCGGACTAGCGGCCGGGAGTGAGCAGTTCTTC.

The rearrangement uses TRBV7-2 and TRBJ2-6; D is possibly TRBD1 (5 bases). Deletions cut 1 base from V and 0 bases from J, with 10 bases between. CDR3 length equals 17 residues. CDR1 is SGHTA, CDR2 FQGNSA, per germline. The CDR3 region is CASSLVMQGSGANVLTF. The CDR3 nucleotides read TGTGCCAGCAGCTTAGTTATGCAGGGCTCTGGGGCCAACGTCCTGACTTTC. Complete variable domain (other parts from reference TRBV7-2 and TRBJ2-6): GAGVSQSPSNKVTEKGKDVELRCDPISGHTALYWYRQSLGQGLEFLIYFQGNSAPDKSGLPSDRFSAERTGGSVSTLTIQRTQQEDSAVYLCASSLVMQGSGANVLTFGAGSRLTVL.

The genes are TRBV14 and TRBJ1-1, with 7 nucleotides matching TRBD1. V lost 3 bases to trimming and J lost 10 bases; unmatched junction nucleotides: 11. The CDR3 length is 14 residues. The germline gives CDR1 SGHDN, CDR2 FVKESK. Written as DNA, the CDR3 is TGTGCCAGCAGCCAGAGACAGGGCGCGGGGGGAGCTTTCTTT. As protein: CASSQRQGAGGAFF.

This sequence joins TRBV4-2 and TRBJ1-2, with 8 nucleotides matching TRBD1. Germline CDR1 and CDR2: LGHNA and YNFKEQ. This CDR3 is built from 17 residues. Trimming at V came to 0 bases and at J to 2 bases, leaving 8 bases not matched to a gene. CDR3: CASSQDQGQGANYGYTF. The DNA of the CDR3 is TGTGCCAGCAGCCAAGATCAAGGGCAGGGGGCGAACTATGGCTACACCTTC.